This TCR beta chain was recorded in a study of identical twins. TCRdb recomputed calls from the 5' RACE reads with MiXCR, one row per CDR3 protein. The sample includes 1.5 million to 2 million distinct CDR3 sequences, roughly a third of them seen just once. The CDR3 has 18 amino acids. For this clonotype: Antigen specificity is unknown.

Regarding the study as a whole: Beta clonotypes that were abundant in cord blood contained fewer insertions, a pattern absent from memory repertoires.

The clonotype originates from a newborn girl in good health. This chain links TRBV21-1 with TRBJ2-1; no DNA check was done on the table's D call, TRBD2. TRBV21-1 is recorded as a pseudogene. Sample: cord blood. The CDR3 reads CANSKELLAGMGYNEQFF. CDR3 nucleotides: TGTGCCAACAGCAAAGAACTCCTAGCGGGAATGGGATACAATGAGCAGTTCTTC.